What follows are 30 T cell receptor beta chains derived from one specimen sequenced in a study of T cell changes during pregnancy in multiple sclerosis. The table came from immunoSEQ multiplex PCR; TCRdb's copy has only in-frame clones and leaves some out. The profile covers about 97,000 clones, with about nine tenths appearing a single time and around 0.79% taken by the ten largest. The starting material was peripheral blood, obtained in the second trimester of pregnancy. These receptors all come from a female donor in good health, enrolled as a control in a pregnancy study.

The CDR3 region is CASSPTAEGQYF. In nucleotides, the CDR3 is TGTGCCAGCTCCCCGACAGCCGAAGGGCAGTACTTC. The rearrangement uses TRBV18 and TRBJ2-7; a weak D match, TRBD1 (5 bases). CDR3 size: 12 residues. Trimming removed 6 bases at V and 9 bases at J, with 15 bases between. Germline CDR1 KGHSH, CDR2 LQKENI.

The rearrangement uses TRBV18 and TRBJ1-2; 10 bases fit TRBD1. The CDR3 covers 14 residues. Germline assignment: CDR1 KGHSH and CDR2 LQKENI. Trimming cost V 6 bases and J 8 bases; bases outside gene matches: 9. CDR3 bases: TGTGCCAGCTCCGCCGACAGGGGGCCAGGGGGCTACACCTTC. Translated: CASSADRGPGGYTF.

This rearrangement joins TRBV7-2 to TRBJ2-2; perhaps TRBD1 as D (5 bases). The CDR3 runs 15 residues. Germline V lookup: CDR1 SGHTA, CDR2 FQGNSA. Trimming removed 5 bases from V and 0 bases from J, with 10 bases in between. CDR3 in DNA: TGTGCCAGCAGCGGGGCTCCCGCGAACACCGGGGAGCTGTTTTTT. Its protein is CASSGAPANTGELFF.

The chain joins TRBV6-4 to TRBJ2-1; 9 bases are shared with TRBD2. V shed 3 bases and J 5 bases; nucleotides not matched to a gene: 5. The germline gives CDR1 MRHNA, CDR2 SNTAGT. The CDR3 is made up of 15 amino acids. The CDR3 DNA is TGTGCCAGCAGTGAGAGCGCGGGAGGGAACAATGAGCAGTTCTTC. Translation: CASSESAGGNNEQFF.

This clone was recorded once. This rearrangement joins TRBV5-1 to TRBJ2-5; unclear D gene. V lost 0 bases to trimming and J lost 1 base, with 7 bases between them. The CDR3 runs to 14 residues. The germline CDR1 and CDR2 sequences are SGHRS and YFSETQ. As DNA, the CDR3 is TGCGCCAGCAGCTTGGGGGCGAGCCAAGAGACCCAGTACTTC. Amino acids: CASSLGASQETQYF.

The chain links TRBV6-6 to TRBJ1-5, with 7 bases matching TRBD1. The CDR3 is made up of 16 amino acids. V lost 6 bases, J lost 4 bases, and 12 bases stayed unmatched. The V gene's germline CDR1 is MNHNY and CDR2 SVGAGI (reference sequence). CDR3 region: CASRPRDREKNQPQHF. The CDR3 region has the DNA TGTGCCAGCAGGCCCCGGGACAGAGAGAAAAATCAGCCCCAGCATTTT.

This chain joins TRBV6-1 and TRBJ2-1; possible D gene TRBD1, 5 bases. The CDR3 has 14 amino acids. V lost 10 bases and J lost 0, with 13 bases in between. Germline assignment: CDR1 MNHNS and CDR2 SASEGT. The CDR3 sequence is CATRTGDSYNEQFF. The DNA for the CDR3 is TGTGCCACGCGAACAGGAGACTCCTACAATGAGCAGTTCTTC.

The CDR3 DNA reads TGCGCCAGCAGCCCGTGGGGGAGGGAGGACACCGGGGAGCTGTTTTTT. Its protein product is CASSPWGREDTGELFF. This chain uses TRBV4-3 with TRBJ2-2, with 7 nucleotides matching TRBD2. This CDR3 spans 16 amino acids. From germline, CDR1 is LGHNA and CDR2 YSLEER. V lost 4 bases to trimming and J lost 3 bases; unmatched junction nucleotides: 8.

The J gene is TRBJ1-6, the V gene TRBV7-9, with D unclear. The CDR3 is 13 residues long. The V gene's germline CDR1 is SEHNR and CDR2 FQNEAQ (reference sequence). The V end was cut by 7 bases, the J end by 7 bases, with 11 bases between. The CDR3 spells CASTSFENSPLHF. The CDR3 region has the DNA TGTGCCAGCACCTCCTTCGAGAATTCACCCCTCCACTTT.

The chain carries TRBV7-6 and TRBJ1-5; D perhaps matches TRBD1 (6 bases). Germline CDR1 SGHVS, CDR2 FNYEAQ. This CDR3 is built from 15 residues. V was pared by 5 bases and J by 0 bases, with 11 bases between. CDR3 sequence: CASSRSDSSNQPQHF. The CDR3, as DNA: TGTGCCAGCAGCCGGTCGGACAGTAGCAATCAGCCCCAGCATTTT.

The chain uses TRBV27 and TRBJ1-4; 12 nucleotides match TRBD1. CDR3 length equals 16 residues. Germline CDR1 reads MNHEY; CDR2 reads SMNVEV (reference sequence). V lost 8 bases to trimming and J lost 7 bases; unmatched junction nucleotides: 11. CDR3 DNA: TGTGCCAGCGGCCCCCACCGGGACAGGGGGCGTGAAAAACTGTTTTTT. As protein: CASGPHRDRGREKLFF.

The CDR3 DNA reads TGTGCCAGCACCCCCCGGGGGGGGAACACTGAAGCTTTCTTT. Its translation is CASTPRGGNTEAFF. The rearrangement uses TRBV6-5 and TRBJ1-1, with a tentative D call TRBD1 (5 bases). The CDR3 extends over 14 amino acids. V was pared by 7 bases and J by 1 base, with 13 bases between. CDR1 is MNHEY and CDR2 is SVGAGI in the germline V gene.

The chain employs TRBV9 and TRBJ2-7; D perhaps matches TRBD2 (6 bases). This CDR3 comprises 15 residues. CDR1 SGDLS and CDR2 YYNGEE come from the germline V gene. Trimming removed 4 bases from V and 2 bases from J, with 16 bases in between. CDR3 sequence: CASSPEGRGTYEQYF. CDR3 bases: TGTGCCAGCAGCCCAGAGGGGCGGGGAACCTACGAGCAGTACTTC.

The chain is built from TRBV7-8 and TRBJ1-1; tentatively, D is TRBD1 (5 bases). The CDR3 runs to 13 residues. The V end was cut by 4 bases, the J end by 1 base, with 7 bases between. CDR1 is SGHVS, CDR2 FQNEAQ, per germline. CDR3 in DNA: TGTGCCAGCAGCTCGACAGAGAACACTGAAGCTTTCTTT. Translated: CASSSTENTEAFF.

The V gene is TRBV6-5, the J gene TRBJ1-1; D might be TRBD1 (5 bases). Germline CDR1 MNHEY, CDR2 SVGAGI. The ends were cut back, 2 bases at V and 1 base at J, with 11 bases in the middle. There are 15 residues in the CDR3. The CDR3 loop is CASSYGGGKNTEAFF. DNA for the CDR3: TGTGCCAGCAGTTACGGTGGGGGGAAGAACACTGAAGCTTTCTTT.

This clone was observed once. V gene TRBV7-8 combines with J gene TRBJ2-1, with D unclear. Per the germline V gene, CDR1 is SGHVS and CDR2 is FQNEAQ. Trimming left V 2 bases short and J 4 bases short, with 6 bases between. The CDR3 is 13 amino acids. The CDR3 spells CASSLSIYNEQFF. CDR3 DNA: TGTGCCAGCAGCTTATCAATTTACAATGAGCAGTTCTTC.

V is TRBV5-6 and J is TRBJ1-4; no firm D call. The CDR3 extends over 14 amino acids. The ends were cut back, 4 bases at V and 4 bases at J, with 11 bases in the middle. CDR1 and CDR2 from the germline V gene are SGHDT and YYEEEE. The CDR3: CASSGGRSNEKLFF. DNA of the CDR3: TGTGCCAGCAGCGGTGGGAGAAGTAATGAAAAACTGTTTTTT.

V and J are TRBV18 and TRBJ2-6; D possibly corresponds to TRBD1 (6 bases). There are 18 residues in the CDR3. Germline V gene lookup returns CDR1 KGHSH and CDR2 LQKENI. V lost 1 base and J lost 0, with 13 bases in between. CDR3: CASSPRSGDRSGANVLTF. CDR3 nucleotide sequence: TGTGCCAGCTCACCACGGTCAGGGGACCGCTCTGGGGCCAACGTCCTGACTTTC.

This rearrangement joins TRBV18 to TRBJ1-2, with 8 bases matching TRBD1. Looked up from germline, CDR1 is KGHSH and CDR2 is LQKENI. The trim removed 6 bases at V and 4 bases at J, leaving 4 bases unmatched. CDR3 length equals 13 residues. This chain's CDR3 is CASSGTGSYGYTF. The CDR3 nucleotides are TGTGCCAGCTCTGGGACAGGATCCTATGGCTACACCTTC.

The chain combines TRBV18 with TRBJ2-3; 7 bases line up with TRBD2. Germline CDR1 and CDR2: KGHSH and LQKENI. V was pared by 2 bases and J by 1 base, with 6 bases of the junction left unmatched. The CDR3 spans 16 residues. CDR3 DNA sequence: TGTGCCAGCTCACCAATCCAGCGGGGCGGCACAGATACGCAGTATTTT. It codes for CASSPIQRGGTDTQYF. The variable domain in full, completed from reference TRBV18 and TRBJ2-3, reads NAGVMQNPRHLVRRRGQEARLRCSPMKGHSHVYWYRQLPEEGLKFMVYLQKENIIDESGMPKERFSAEFPKEGPSILRIQQVVRGDSAAYFCASSPIQRGGTDTQYFGPGTRLTVL.

The chain is built from TRBV25-1 and TRBJ1-2, with unresolved D. Germline CDR1 and CDR2: MGHDK and SYGVNS. V lost 4 bases, J lost 2 bases, and 11 bases lay in between. This CDR3 has 14 residues. The DNA for the CDR3 is TGTGCCAGCAGTGCCCTAGAGCCCAACTATGGCTACACCTTC. It yields the protein CASSALEPNYGYTF.

This chain uses TRBV5-6 with TRBJ1-2; possible D gene TRBD1, 6 bases. CDR1 is SGHDT and CDR2 is YYEEEE in the germline V gene. The V end was cut by 5 bases, the J end by 8 bases, with 16 bases between. The CDR3 covers 13 residues. CDR3 nucleotide sequence: TGTGCCAGCAGGCCGACAGGACGCTCGGGCTACACCTTC. This translates into CASRPTGRSGYTF.

This clone came up once. The chain combines TRBV18 with TRBJ1-1; 8 bases align to TRBD1. CDR1 is KGHSH, CDR2 LQKENI, per germline. The junction had 8 bases not matched to a gene; V was cut back by 6 bases and J by 2 bases. The CDR3 totals 15 residues. The CDR3 sequence is CASSRSGGENTEAFF. CDR3 in DNA: TGTGCCAGCTCGCGTTCAGGGGGCGAAAACACTGAAGCTTTCTTT. The complete variable domain, with remaining parts taken from reference TRBV18 and TRBJ1-1, reads NAGVMQNPRHLVRRRGQEARLRCSPMKGHSHVYWYRQLPEEGLKFMVYLQKENIIDESGMPKERFSAEFPKEGPSILRIQQVVRGDSAAYFCASSRSGGENTEAFFGQGTRLTVV.

This clone appeared a single time. Here the CDR3 DNA reads TGCAGCGTTCGAGGCCCCTCGGGGGGCTACACCTTC. Translating it yields CSVRGPSGGYTF. This chain joins TRBV29-1 and TRBJ1-2, with D hard to call. This CDR3 is 12 amino acids long. Germline CDR1 and CDR2: SQVTM and ANQGSEA. Deletions cut 5 bases from V and 8 bases from J, with 15 bases between.

The chain carries TRBV13 and TRBJ2-3; D unclear. V lost 1 base and J lost 5, with 4 bases in between. The germline V gene has CDR1 PRHDT and CDR2 FYEKMQ (reference sequence). The CDR3 covers 12 residues. The CDR3 DNA reads as TGTGCCAGCAGCTTAGCTATAGATACGCAGTATTTT. Translation: CASSLAIDTQYF.

This clone occurred once. V usage is TRBV5-1 and J usage is TRBJ2-7, with TRBD1 identical over 9 bases. CDR3 size: 14 residues. The germline V gene has CDR1 SGHRS and CDR2 YFSETQ. Unmatched junction bases numbered 8, after V lost 4 bases and J lost 6 bases. CDR3 residues: CASSPANRGREQYF. The CDR3 DNA sequence: TGCGCCAGCAGCCCTGCCAACAGGGGGCGCGAGCAGTACTTC.

The chain combines TRBV6-5 with TRBJ1-1, with D possibly being TRBD1 (6 bases). V was trimmed by 0 bases and J by 0 bases, leaving 8 bases between them. CDR1 is MNHEY and CDR2 is SVGAGI in the germline V gene. The CDR3 extends over 15 amino acids. CDR3 nucleotide sequence: TGTGCCAGCAGTTACTCAGACAGGATGAACACTGAAGCTTTCTTT. This gives the protein CASSYSDRMNTEAFF.

This sequence joins TRBV6-6 and TRBJ2-2, with 8 bases lining up with TRBD1. The CDR3 extends over 15 amino acids. The V segment lost 7 bases and the J segment 7 bases; nucleotides outside the gene matches: 11. CDR1 and CDR2 from the germline V gene are MNHNY and SVGAGI (reference sequence). The CDR3 DNA sequence: TGTGCCAGCATTGGAGGGTCAGGGGGCCACGGGGAGCTGTTTTTT. It specifies CASIGGSGGHGELFF.

V and J are TRBV7-8 and TRBJ2-7; TRBD1 aligns across 8 bases. Per the germline V gene, CDR1 is SGHVS and CDR2 is FQNEAQ. CDR3 length equals 16 residues. The J segment lost 6 bases and the V segment lost 3 bases, leaving 13 bases of the junction unmatched. The CDR3 protein is CASSFPFSDRDSEQYF. The CDR3 DNA reads as TGTGCCAGCAGCTTTCCCTTCTCGGACAGGGATAGCGAGCAGTACTTC.

This clone was counted only a few times. The chain has TRBV30 and TRBJ2-7; D unresolved. The CDR3 sequence is 13 residues long. Trimming pared 2 bases from V and 3 bases from J, leaving 11 bases between. Per the germline V gene, CDR1 is GTSNPN and CDR2 is SVGIG (reference sequence). The CDR3 reads CAWSWRRSYEQYF. Written as DNA, the CDR3 is TGTGCCTGGAGTTGGAGACGGAGCTACGAGCAGTACTTC.